One and the same sample provided the 27 T cell receptor beta chains below, sequenced in a study of post-analysis software for immune sequencing data. Whole-study findings and limits: TRBV5-6, TRBV5-1 and TRBV20-1 belonged to a set of roughly 5 TRBV segments that were more frequent in patients than controls.

Unique molecular identifiers featured in each of the TCR beta cDNA libraries. A single record per CDR3 protein comes from TCRdb applying MiXCR to the PCR reads. The sample shows approximately 360,000 distinct CDR3 sequences, around a third of them seen only once. The antigens of these receptors remain unknown. The sample consisted of blood. The receptors were gathered from a girl between 10 and 17 years old with multiple sclerosis.

This chain joins TRBV27 and TRBJ1-1; D uncertain. The ends were cut back, 6 bases at V and 1 base at J, with 6 bases in the middle. Per the germline V gene, CDR1 is MNHEY and CDR2 is SMNVEV (reference sequence). CDR3 length equals 12 residues. CDR3 residues: CASSASNTEAFF. DNA for the CDR3: TGTGCCAGCAGCGCCTCGAACACTGAAGCTTTCTTT.

The gene calls are TRBV2 and TRBJ2-2; D unclear. Germline V CDR1 and CDR2: SNHLY, FYNNEI. The CDR3 runs to 12 residues. The germline V and J ends were trimmed by 8 bases and 4 bases, with 8 bases remaining between them. In DNA, the CDR3 is TGTGCCAGCGATCCTCGCACCGGGGAGCTGTTTTTT. This gives the protein CASDPRTGELFF.

This clonotype came up a few times. The chain links TRBV20-1 to TRBJ2-3; D might be TRBD1 (5 bases). Germline CDR1 reads DFQATT; CDR2 reads SNEGSKA (reference sequence). V dropped 0 bases and J dropped 4 bases, with 11 bases sitting between them. The CDR3 has 14 amino acids. As DNA, the CDR3 is TGCAGTGCTAGAGATGTGGGGCTCCCAGATACGCAGTATTTT. Amino acid sequence: CSARDVGLPDTQYF.

This clonotype was seen only a few times. The chain uses TRBV20-1 and TRBJ1-5; D is undetermined. Germline CDR1 DFQATT, CDR2 SNEGSKA (reference sequence). The CDR3 is made up of 15 amino acids. V gave up 0 bases and J gave up 2 bases, with 11 bases separating them. The CDR3 here is CSARDWQSGNQPQHF. CDR3 coding DNA: TGCAGTGCTAGAGATTGGCAGTCGGGCAATCAGCCCCAGCATTTT.

This clonotype was counted only a few times. The chain couples TRBV4-1 to TRBJ2-1; 15 bases are shared with TRBD2. This CDR3 spans 16 amino acids. CDR1 and CDR2 (germline): MGHRA, YSYEKL. The V gene end was trimmed by 8 bases and the J gene end by 10 bases; junction bases not matched to a gene: 12. The CDR3 protein is CASHYRTSGGAGEQFF. The CDR3 bases are TGCGCCAGCCATTATAGGACTAGCGGGGGGGCGGGGGAGCAGTTCTTC.

This clonotype turned up a few times. The V call is TRBV7-6, the J call TRBJ1-1, with D possibly matching TRBD1 (6 bases). This CDR3 comprises 20 residues. Per germline, CDR1 SGHVS and CDR2 FNYEAQ. V lost 5 bases and J lost 3, with 31 bases in between. The CDR3 sequence: CASSPLPIQGSIPKDTEAFF. The CDR3 DNA follows: TGTGCCAGCAGCCCTCTACCGATACAGGGCTCTATCCCGAAGGACACTGAAGCTTTCTTT. The variable domain in full, with the rest retrieved from reference TRBV7-6 and TRBJ1-1, is GAGVSQSPRYKVTKRGQDVALRCDPISGHVSLYWYRQALGQGPEFLTYFNYEAQQDKSGLPNDRFSAERPEGSISTLTIQRTEQRDSAMYRCASSPLPIQGSIPKDTEAFFGQGTRLTVV.

The chain links TRBV18 to TRBJ2-5, with a tentative D call TRBD2 (5 bases). Germline V gene sequence: CDR1 KGHSH, CDR2 LQKENI. V dropped 3 bases and J dropped 11 bases, with 16 bases sitting between them. CDR3 size: 13 residues. This chain's CDR3 is CASSPPSSWEQYF. The CDR3, as DNA: TGTGCCAGCTCACCCCCTTCGTCGTGGGAGCAGTACTTC. Based on the CDR3 plus reference TRBV18 and TRBJ2-5, the full variable domain is NAGVMQNPRHLVRRRGQEARLRCSPMKGHSHVYWYRQLPEEGLKFMVYLQKENIIDESGMPKERFSAEFPKEGPSILRIQQVVRGDSAAYFCASSPPSSWEQYFGPGTRLLVL.

This rearrangement joins TRBV29-1 to TRBJ1-5; no reliable D call. Germline values: CDR1 SQVTM, CDR2 ANQGSEA. V was pared by 7 bases and J by 4 bases, with 11 bases between. The CDR3 sequence is 12 residues long. CDR3 DNA sequence: TGCAGCGCGGGCGTCGAGAATCAGCCCCAGCATTTT. Protein: CSAGVENQPQHF.

The rearrangement uses TRBV3-1 and TRBJ2-1; unclear D gene. The CDR3 contains 15 residues. Germline V gene data show CDR1 as LGHDT and CDR2 as YNNKEL (reference sequence). Trimming took 0 bases from V and 1 from J, leaving 7 bases between them. The CDR3 sequence: CASSQDPNSYNEQFF. CDR3 nucleotide sequence: TGTGCCAGCAGCCAAGATCCCAATTCCTACAATGAGCAGTTCTTC.

V gene TRBV24-1 combines with J gene TRBJ2-5; 8 bases agree with TRBD1. The germline V gene has CDR1 KGHDR and CDR2 SFDVKD. The CDR3 sequence is 19 residues long. V was clipped by 4 bases and J by 5 bases; unmatched bases: 20. CDR3 coding DNA: TGTGCCACCAGTGACCCCTATGGCCAAACAGGGGGAAGCGCGGAGACCCAGTACTTC. It yields the protein CATSDPYGQTGGSAETQYF.

The chain has TRBV2 and TRBJ2-7; TRBD1 or TRBD2 may be the D gene (6 bases each). TRBJ2-5 explains the end of the DNA better; the J call may be wrong. Germline V gene sequence: CDR1 SNHLY, CDR2 FYNNEI. The CDR3 spans 13 residues. CDR3 in amino acids: CASMPSGAKTQYF. CDR3 nucleotides: TGTGCCAGCATGCCGTCGGGGGCAAAGACCCAGTACTTC.

This chain uses TRBV20-1 with TRBJ2-3; D is perhaps TRBD1 or TRBD2 (5 bases each). CDR3 length equals 14 residues. Trimming left V 4 bases short and J 8 bases short, with 19 bases between. CDR1 is DFQATT, CDR2 SNEGSKA, per germline (reference sequence). CDR3 amino acids: CSAMDPGGFGTQYF. In DNA form, the CDR3 reads TGCAGTGCTATGGACCCTGGGGGATTTGGTACGCAGTATTTT.

The gene calls are TRBV7-2 and TRBJ1-5; D not resolved. CDR3 length: 13 residues. CDR1 is SGHTA and CDR2 is FQGNSA in the germline V gene. The V gene lost 5 bases and the J gene lost 2 bases, with 7 bases spanning the gap. CDR3 DNA: TGTGCCAGCAGCCCCGTTCGCAATCAGCCCCAGCATTTT. Its translation is CASSPVRNQPQHF.

Comment on this clonotype: One end of the junction does not line up with germline, which may come from a read error. The CDR3 here is CAGSYSWSDTQYF. In DNA, the CDR3 is TGTGCCGGCAGTTACTCGTGGTCAGATACGCAGTATTTT. The chain joins TRBV6-5 to TRBJ2-3, with D unclear. The germline V gene has CDR1 MNHEY and CDR2 SVGAGI. This CDR3 spans 13 amino acids.

This clonotype appeared a few times. J is TRBJ1-1 and V is TRBV6-5; 8 bases line up with TRBD1. CDR1 is MNHEY, CDR2 SVGAGI, per germline. This CDR3 region has 15 residues. V dropped 1 base and J dropped 6; count of bases not matched to a gene: 7. This chain's CDR3 is CASSYWTGMEAEAFF. The DNA for the CDR3 is TGTGCCAGCAGTTACTGGACAGGGATGGAGGCTGAAGCTTTCTTT.

This chain links TRBV13 with TRBJ2-1; 7 bases match TRBD1. Germline-derived CDR1 and CDR2 are PRHDT and FYEKMQ (reference sequence). The CDR3 covers 13 residues. V was clipped by 1 base and J by 8 bases; unmatched bases: 2. CDR3 sequence: CASSLDRGYEQFF. The CDR3 bases are TGTGCCAGCAGCTTAGACAGGGGCTATGAGCAGTTCTTC. Full variable domain (missing parts from reference TRBV13 and TRBJ2-1): AAGVIQSPRHLIKEKRETATLKCYPIPRHDTVYWYQQGPGQDPQFLISFYEKMQSDKGSIPDRFSAQQFSDYHSELNMSSLELGDSALYFCASSLDRGYEQFFGPGTRLTVL.

This clonotype was detected once. V gene TRBV20-1 combines with J gene TRBJ2-5; 7 bases agree with TRBD2. The CDR3 is 15 residues long. The V gene's germline CDR1 is DFQATT and CDR2 SNEGSKA (reference sequence). Germline trimming cut 6 bases from V and 4 bases from J; bases unmatched to any gene: 14. DNA for the CDR3: TGCAGTGCCGGCTTACGGGCGGGGGATAGAGAGACCCAGTACTTC. Its protein product is CSAGLRAGDRETQYF.

V usage is TRBV3-1 and J usage is TRBJ2-4, with D maybe TRBD1 (5 bases). Trimming took off 4 bases at V and 1 base at J, with 11 bases between the two ends. From germline, CDR1 is LGHDT and CDR2 YNNKEL (reference sequence). The CDR3 contains 15 residues. This CDR3 is CASSLQGPAKNIQYF. In DNA, the CDR3 is TGTGCCAGCAGCCTCCAGGGTCCTGCCAAAAACATTCAGTACTTC.

This chain links TRBV4-1 with TRBJ2-1, with a weak D call TRBD1 (7 bases). Trimming left V 1 base short and J 5 bases short, with 12 bases between. Germline V gene data show CDR1 as MGHRA and CDR2 as YSYEKL. The length of the CDR3 is 15 residues. CDR3 sequence (DNA): TGCGCCAGCAGCCAAGGGCAGGGGGGAGACAATGAGCAGTTCTTC. It encodes CASSQGQGGDNEQFF.

The chain carries TRBV3-1 and TRBJ2-5; maybe TRBD2 (6 bases). The germline V gene has CDR1 LGHDT and CDR2 YNNKEL (reference sequence). The CDR3 runs to 14 residues. V lost 0 bases, J lost 6 bases, and 11 bases lay in between. CDR3 residues: CASSQEYGGKTQYF. The CDR3 coding sequence is TGTGCCAGCAGCCAAGAGTACGGGGGAAAGACCCAGTACTTC.

With regard to this clonotype: Since a much larger clone is just one base distant, this may be a read error. This rearrangement joins TRBV5-5 to TRBJ2-3; D is uncertain. V lost 4 bases and J 4 bases, leaving 10 bases between the germline ends. The CDR3 totals 13 residues. Germline assignment: CDR1 SGHKS and CDR2 YYEKEE (reference sequence). The CDR3: CASSINSPDTQYF. DNA of the CDR3: TGTGCCAGCAGCATTAACAGCCCAGATACGCAGTATTTT. Full variable domain (missing parts from reference TRBV5-5 and TRBJ2-3): DAGVTQSPTHLIKTRGQQVTLRCSPISGHKSVSWYQQVLGQGPQFIFQYYEKEERGRGNFPDRFSARQFPNYSSELNVNALLLGDSALYLCASSINSPDTQYFGPGTRLTVL.

The chain uses TRBV15 and TRBJ2-2, with D perhaps given as TRBD1 or TRBD2 (6 bases each). The length of the CDR3 is 17 residues. Germline CDR1 LNHNV, CDR2 YYDKDF (reference sequence). The V end was cut by 0 bases, the J end by 0 bases, with 11 bases between. CDR3 protein: CATSRDYREANTGELFF. CDR3 coding DNA: TGTGCCACCAGCAGAGATTACAGGGAGGCGAACACCGGGGAGCTGTTTTTT.

The rearrangement uses TRBV5-1 and TRBJ2-2; 9 bases are a match to TRBD2. Germline-derived CDR1 and CDR2 are SGHRS and YFSETQ. The CDR3 has 15 residues. V trimming: 7 bases; J trimming: 0 bases; junction bases outside the gene matches: 4. CDR3 bases: TGCGCCAGCGGTCGACTAGCGGCGAACACCGGGGAGCTGTTTTTT. Protein product: CASGRLAANTGELFF.

The chain combines TRBV12-3 or TRBV12-4 with TRBJ2-1, with 11 bases identical to TRBD2. The CDR3 runs 17 residues. The V gene end was trimmed by 5 bases and the J gene end by 8 bases; junction bases not matched to a gene: 14. The CDR3: CASSVTLAGGHRDEQFF. The CDR3 DNA reads TGTGCCAGCAGTGTGACTCTAGCGGGGGGACATCGGGATGAGCAGTTCTTC.

The chain links TRBV15 to TRBJ2-2; D might be TRBD2 (5 bases). Trimming cost V 0 bases and J 5 bases, with 7 bases left between them. Looked up from germline, CDR1 is LNHNV and CDR2 is YYDKDF (reference sequence). The CDR3 has 14 amino acids. The CDR3 DNA is TGTGCCACCAGCAGAGATTCGGGGACCGGGGAGCTGTTTTTT. Translated: CATSRDSGTGELFF.

This clonotype was observed a few times. The chain joins TRBV9 to TRBJ2-4, with D perhaps being TRBD1 or TRBD2 (5 bases each). Trimming removed 3 bases at V and 9 bases at J, with 16 bases between. Germline V gene lookup returns CDR1 SGDLS and CDR2 YYNGEE. CDR3 length: 14 amino acids. The chain's CDR3 is CASSAPVAGGIQYF. CDR3 DNA sequence: TGTGCCAGCAGCGCTCCAGTGGCTGGGGGCATTCAGTACTTC.

A remark on this clonotype: Mismatch with germline at one junction end may stem from a read error. This rearrangement joins TRBV27 to TRBJ2-7, with 8 nucleotides matching TRBD1. The germline V gene encodes CDR1 MNHEY and CDR2 SMNVEV (reference sequence). The CDR3 spans 13 residues. CDR3 in amino acids: CATGTGVSYERYF. CDR3 nucleotides: TGTGCAACCGGGACAGGAGTTTCCTACGAGCGGTACTTC.